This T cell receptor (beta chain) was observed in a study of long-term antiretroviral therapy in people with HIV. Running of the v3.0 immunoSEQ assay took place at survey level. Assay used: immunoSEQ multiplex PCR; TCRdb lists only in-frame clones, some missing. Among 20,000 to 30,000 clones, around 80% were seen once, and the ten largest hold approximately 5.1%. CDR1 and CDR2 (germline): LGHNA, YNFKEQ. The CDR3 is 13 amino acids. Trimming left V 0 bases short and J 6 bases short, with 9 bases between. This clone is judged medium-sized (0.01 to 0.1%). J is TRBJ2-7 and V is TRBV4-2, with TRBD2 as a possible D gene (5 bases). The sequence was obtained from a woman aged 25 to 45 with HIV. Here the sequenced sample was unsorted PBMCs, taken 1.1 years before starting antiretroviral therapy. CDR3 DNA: TGTGCCAGCAGCCAAGAGGGAGAGGGCGAGCAGTACTTC. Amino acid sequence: CASSQEGEGEQYF.